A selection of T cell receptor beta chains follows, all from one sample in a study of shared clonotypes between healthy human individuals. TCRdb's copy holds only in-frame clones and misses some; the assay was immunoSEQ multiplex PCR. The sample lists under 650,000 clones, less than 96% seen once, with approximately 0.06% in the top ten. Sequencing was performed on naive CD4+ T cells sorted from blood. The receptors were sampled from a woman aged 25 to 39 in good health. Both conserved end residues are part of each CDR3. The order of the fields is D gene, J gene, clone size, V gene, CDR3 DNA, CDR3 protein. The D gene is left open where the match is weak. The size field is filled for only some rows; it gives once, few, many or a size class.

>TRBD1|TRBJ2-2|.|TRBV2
TGTGCCAGCAGGGGGCAGGGGGTTAACACCGGGGAGCTGTTTTTT
CASRGQGVNTGELFF
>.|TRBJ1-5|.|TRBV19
TGTGCCAGTAGTATCCAGGGCTGGGGCAATCAGCCCCAGCATTTT
CASSIQGWGNQPQHF
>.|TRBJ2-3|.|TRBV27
TGTGCCAGCATCGATAGTAAAGATACGCAGTATTTT
CASIDSKDTQYF
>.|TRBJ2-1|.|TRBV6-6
TGTGCCAGCAGTTACAATAGCGGTGAGCAGTTCTTC
CASSYNSGEQFF
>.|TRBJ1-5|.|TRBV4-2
TGTGCCAGCAGCTTCATCCGGGACGGATATATTCAGCCCCAGCATTTT
CASSFIRDGYIQPQHF
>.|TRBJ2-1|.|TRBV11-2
TGTGCCAGCAGCTTAGGGATGTCAGGGCGTAGTGAGCAGTTCTTC
CASSLGMSGRSEQFF
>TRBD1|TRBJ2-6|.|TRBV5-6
TGTGCCAGCAGCTTTCGTGGGACAGGGATCTCTGGGGCCAACGTCCTGACTTTC
CASSFRGTGISGANVLTF
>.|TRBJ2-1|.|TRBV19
TGTGCCAGTCAGCCCGACAGGTGGGACTACAATGAGCAGTTCTTC
CASQPDRWDYNEQFF
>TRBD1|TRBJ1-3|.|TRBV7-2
TGTGCCAGCAGCTTAGTCGGGCAGGGGGCAGGGGACACCATATATTTT
CASSLVGQGAGDTIYF
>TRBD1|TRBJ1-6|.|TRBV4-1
TGCGCCAGCAGCCAATACGGACAGGGTTCTTCAGGCGGTTCACCCCTCCACTTT
CASSQYGQGSSGGSPLHF
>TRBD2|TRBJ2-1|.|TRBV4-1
TGCGCCAGCAGCCAAGTAAAAGGTCTAGCGGGAGGTTTTCGGTACAATGAGCAGTTCTTC
CASSQVKGLAGGFRYNEQFF
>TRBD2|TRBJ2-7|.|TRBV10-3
TGTGCCATCGGGGGGGACTTCACACCCTACGAGCAGTACTTC
CAIGGDFTPYEQYF
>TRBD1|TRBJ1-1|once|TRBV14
TGTGCCAGCAGCCTCGGGACAGACACTGAAGCTTTCTTT
CASSLGTDTEAFF
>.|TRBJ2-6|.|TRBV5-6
TGTGCCAGCAGCTCGTTTCAGACAGCGCTAAACTCTGGGGCCAACGTCCTGACTTTC
CASSSFQTALNSGANVLTF
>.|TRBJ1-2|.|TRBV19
TGTGCCAGTAGCCCTACGAGCACGAGCTATGGCTACACCTTC
CASSPTSTSYGYTF
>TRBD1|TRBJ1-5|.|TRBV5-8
TGTGCCAGCAGCTTGGGGGACAGGGTTGGTCAGCCCCAGCATTTT
CASSLGDRVGQPQHF
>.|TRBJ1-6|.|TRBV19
TGTGCCAGTCGGACCTATAATTCACCCCTCCACTTT
CASRTYNSPLHF
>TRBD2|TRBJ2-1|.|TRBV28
TGTGCCAGCAGTTTTGGACTAGCGGGTCACAATGAGCAGTTCTTC
CASSFGLAGHNEQFF
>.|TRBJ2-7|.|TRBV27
TGTGCCAGCAGTTTCGGGCGACATAGGTACGAGCAGTACTTC
CASSFGRHRYEQYF
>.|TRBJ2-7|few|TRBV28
TGTGCCAGCAGCCCGTCGACACCGTACGAGCAGTACTTC
CASSPSTPYEQYF
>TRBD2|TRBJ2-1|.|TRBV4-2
TGTGCCAGCAGCCAGGGGGGGACTAGCGGGAGTTATAATGAGCAGTTCTTC
CASSQGGTSGSYNEQFF
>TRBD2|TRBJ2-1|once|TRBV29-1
TGCAGCGTTTCAGGTAGCGGGGGGGGTAATGAGCAGTTCTTC
CSVSGSGGGNEQFF
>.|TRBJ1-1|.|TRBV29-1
TGCAGCGTTGAGTCTAAACGACAATACCGCACTGAAGCTTTCTTT
CSVESKRQYRTEAFF
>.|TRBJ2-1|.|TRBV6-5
TGTGCCAGCAGTTACAGGGGGAGGACAAATTACAATGAGCAGTTCTTC
CASSYRGRTNYNEQFF
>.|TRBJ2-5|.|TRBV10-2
TGCGCCAGCAGAAGGGTAGCTGGAGAGAGGACGGAGACCCAGTACTTC
CASRRVAGERTETQYF
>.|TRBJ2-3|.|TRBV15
TGTGCCACCAACGAGAGGGAAACGCAGTATTTT
CATNERETQYF
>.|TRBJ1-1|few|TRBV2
TGTGCCAGCAAGGGGTTGCACACTGAAGCTTTCTTT
CASKGLHTEAFF